The T cell receptor (beta chain) under discussion was sequenced for a study of T cell repertoires in cytomegalovirus infection (dated by TCRdb to about 2019). Looking at the study overall: The HLA type of each donor mattered for the analysis, because public TCR beta signatures pointed to carriage of CMV infection along with the matching HLA type.

As regards this clonotype: What this receptor recognizes is not known. One junction end disagrees with the germline gene, perhaps due to a read error.

According to the germline V gene, CDR1 reads MNHEY and CDR2 reads SVGAGI. The CDR3 numbers 14 residues from cysteine through phenylalanine. CDR3 DNA only is kept here, 42 bases in frame from base 1. Study-wide conclusions, independent of this receptor: Cumulative frequency of public TCR beta family members discriminated carriers of CMV infection plus the relevant HLA type in this cohort and an independent roughly 320-donor cohort. The ex vivo response was dominated by HLA-C-restricted CMV-specific TCR beta clonotypes, which also provided the single most frequent clonotype in two of eight donors.

These reads were obtained on an Illumina HiSeq 1500. TCRdb trimmed public reads at Q25 via fastp, called clones via MiXCR and kept in-frame beta chains. All rows with the same CDR3 protein become a single entry with the most common DNA and genes. The sample yields over 150,000 distinct CDR3 sequences; roughly a fifth were counted once. The ten largest clonotypes hold about 2.9% of the sample. The sequence was obtained from a human donor in good health (CMV status not recorded). Some clones in this sample may be carry-over from other donors' samples. The V and J genes are TRBV6-5 and TRBJ2-1; 6 matching bases give a weak D call of TRBD2. The sample was PBMCs. Here the CDR3 is given as CASSHERAYNAQFF. Read as DNA, the sequence is TGTGCCAGCAGTCACGAGCGGGCCTACAATGCGCAGTTCTTC.